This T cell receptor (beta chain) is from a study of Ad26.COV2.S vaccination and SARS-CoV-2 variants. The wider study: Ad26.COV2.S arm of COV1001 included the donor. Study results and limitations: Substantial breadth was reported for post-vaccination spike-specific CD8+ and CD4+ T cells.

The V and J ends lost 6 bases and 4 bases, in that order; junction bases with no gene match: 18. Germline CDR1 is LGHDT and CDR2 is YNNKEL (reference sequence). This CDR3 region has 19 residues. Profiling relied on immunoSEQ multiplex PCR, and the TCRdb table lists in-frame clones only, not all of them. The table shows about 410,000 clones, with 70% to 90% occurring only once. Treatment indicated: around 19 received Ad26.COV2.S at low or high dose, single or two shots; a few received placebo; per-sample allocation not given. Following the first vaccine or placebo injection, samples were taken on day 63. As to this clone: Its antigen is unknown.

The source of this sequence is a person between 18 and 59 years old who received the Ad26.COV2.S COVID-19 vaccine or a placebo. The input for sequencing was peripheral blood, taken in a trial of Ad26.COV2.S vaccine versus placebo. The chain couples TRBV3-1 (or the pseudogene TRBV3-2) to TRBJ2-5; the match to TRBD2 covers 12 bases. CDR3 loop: CASSRRLAGANNNLETQYF. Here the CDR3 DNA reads TGTGCCAGCAGTAGACGACTAGCGGGAGCCAACAACAACCTAGAGACCCAGTACTTC.